The rows below give T cell receptor beta chains drawn from one sample of a study of T cells in Graves' hyperthyroidism and ophthalmopathy. From the multiplex PCR reads, TCRdb called clonotypes with MiXCR, one entry per CDR3 protein. The sample carries under 300,000 distinct CDR3 sequences, 20% to 30% recorded once. Sample: blood. All receptors come from a man aged 40-49 years with Graves' hyperthyroidism that later progressed to Graves' ophthalmopathy. CDR3s include the opening cysteine and the closing phenylalanine or tryptophan. A D gene is named only where the DNA matches it firmly. Clone size is stated in some rows and not others, as once, few, many or a class when expanded.

J gene: TRBJ2-7
D gene: NA
clone size: NA
V gene: TRBV6-1
CDR3 protein: CASSPTFSSYEQYF
CDR3 DNA: TGTGCCAGCAGTCCCACCTTTAGCTCCTACGAGCAGTACTTC

J gene: TRBJ1-1
D gene: TRBD1
clone size: few
V gene: TRBV12-3/TRBV12-4
CDR3 protein: CASSPRDREAFF
CDR3 DNA: TGTGCCAGCAGCCCCCGGGACAGGGAAGCTTTCTTT

J gene: TRBJ1-1
D gene: NA
clone size: few
V gene: TRBV27
CDR3 protein: CASSYSNGPEAFF
CDR3 DNA: TGTGCCAGCAGTTACTCAAACGGCCCTGAAGCTTTCTTT

J gene: TRBJ2-1
D gene: NA
clone size: many
V gene: TRBV6-2/TRBV6-3
CDR3 protein: CASRTTGEQFF
CDR3 DNA: TGTGCCAGCAGGACTACAGGAGAGCAGTTCTTC

J gene: TRBJ2-7
D gene: NA
clone size: many
V gene: TRBV11-2
CDR3 protein: CASSLFHDYEQYF
CDR3 DNA: TGTGCCAGCAGCTTATTTCACGACTACGAGCAGTACTTC

J gene: TRBJ1-2
D gene: NA
clone size: many
V gene: TRBV24-1
CDR3 protein: CATSSSGYYGYTF
CDR3 DNA: TGTGCCACCAGTTCGTCGGGTTACTATGGCTACACCTTC

J gene: TRBJ2-7
D gene: NA
clone size: many
V gene: TRBV20-1
CDR3 protein: CSASRSRNYEQYF
CDR3 DNA: TGCAGTGCTAGTCGCAGCAGAAACTACGAGCAGTACTTC

J gene: TRBJ2-7
D gene: TRBD2
clone size: NA
V gene: TRBV7-8
CDR3 protein: CASSFGGTTGGYEQYF
CDR3 DNA: TGTGCCAGCAGCTTTGGTGGGACTACGGGGGGATACGAGCAGTACTTC

J gene: TRBJ1-1
D gene: NA
clone size: NA
V gene: TRBV28
CDR3 protein: CASSTTRSPNEAFF
CDR3 DNA: TGTGCCAGCAGTACAACCCGGTCTCCCAATGAAGCTTTCTTT

J gene: TRBJ2-7
D gene: TRBD2
clone size: few
V gene: TRBV6-5
CDR3 protein: CASSSARSGREIHEQYF
CDR3 DNA: TGTGCCAGCAGTTCGGCCCGAAGCGGGAGGGAGATCCACGAGCAGTACTTC

J gene: TRBJ1-1
D gene: NA
clone size: NA
V gene: TRBV19
CDR3 protein: CASSGGGDRYMNTEAFF
CDR3 DNA: TGTGCCAGTAGCGGAGGAGGAGACAGGTACATGAACACTGAAGCTTTCTTT

J gene: TRBJ2-5
D gene: TRBD2
clone size: many
V gene: TRBV15
CDR3 protein: CATSRGSGRETQYF
CDR3 DNA: TGTGCCACCAGCAGAGGTAGCGGGAGGGAGACCCAGTACTTC

J gene: TRBJ2-5
D gene: NA
clone size: many
V gene: TRBV24-1
CDR3 protein: CATSSANQETQYF
CDR3 DNA: TGTGCCACCAGTAGCGCTAACCAAGAGACCCAGTACTTC

J gene: TRBJ1-1
D gene: NA
clone size: NA
V gene: TRBV12-3/TRBV12-4
CDR3 protein: CASSPGKGGQAFF
CDR3 DNA: TGTGCCAGCAGTCCCGGGAAGGGGGGTCAAGCTTTCTTT

J gene: TRBJ1-2
D gene: TRBD1
clone size: many
V gene: TRBV2
CDR3 protein: CASRDRDRLTGYTF
CDR3 DNA: TGTGCCAGCAGAGACCGGGACAGGTTAACTGGCTACACCTTC

J gene: TRBJ2-7
D gene: NA
clone size: many
V gene: TRBV7-9
CDR3 protein: CASSFRSGLNYEQYF
CDR3 DNA: TGTGCCAGCAGCTTTAGGTCGGGACTCAACTACGAGCAGTACTTC

J gene: TRBJ1-1
D gene: NA
clone size: NA
V gene: TRBV12-3/TRBV12-4
CDR3 protein: CASSPPSRVAEAFF
CDR3 DNA: TGTGCCAGCAGTCCCCCCAGTAGGGTAGCTGAAGCTTTCTTT

J gene: TRBJ1-5
D gene: TRBD1
clone size: few
V gene: TRBV7-2
CDR3 protein: CASSLEGAGNQPQHF
CDR3 DNA: TGTGCCAGCAGCTTAGAGGGGGCTGGCAATCAGCCCCAGCATTTT

J gene: TRBJ1-1
D gene: NA
clone size: many
V gene: TRBV2
CDR3 protein: CASSGEGSTEAFF
CDR3 DNA: TGTGCCAGCAGTGGGGAGGGAAGCACTGAAGCTTTCTTT

J gene: TRBJ2-5
D gene: NA
clone size: many
V gene: TRBV7-8
CDR3 protein: CASSSHGVKGQETQYF
CDR3 DNA: TGTGCCAGCAGCTCCCACGGAGTCAAGGGGCAAGAGACCCAGTACTTC

J gene: TRBJ2-7
D gene: TRBD2
clone size: NA
V gene: TRBV6-2/TRBV6-3
CDR3 protein: CAGSASGTEQYF
CDR3 DNA: TGTGCCGGCAGCGCTAGCGGGACCGAGCAGTACTTC

J gene: TRBJ2-5
D gene: TRBD1
clone size: many
V gene: TRBV7-9
CDR3 protein: CASSRQGSGQETQYF
CDR3 DNA: TGTGCCAGCAGCCGACAGGGGTCTGGCCAAGAGACCCAGTACTTC

J gene: TRBJ2-5
D gene: NA
clone size: NA
V gene: TRBV7-2
CDR3 protein: CASSLVGILGETQYF
CDR3 DNA: TGTGCCAGCAGCTTAGTGGGGATCCTCGGGGAGACCCAGTACTTC

J gene: TRBJ2-7
D gene: TRBD2
clone size: NA
V gene: TRBV30
CDR3 protein: CAWMTSGTYEQYF
CDR3 DNA: TGTGCCTGGATGACTAGCGGAACCTACGAGCAGTACTTC

J gene: TRBJ2-7
D gene: NA
clone size: NA
V gene: TRBV7-8
CDR3 protein: CASSLADRGEQYF
CDR3 DNA: TGTGCCAGCAGCTTAGCGGACCGGGGCGAGCAGTACTTC

J gene: TRBJ1-3
D gene: NA
clone size: NA
V gene: TRBV20-1
CDR3 protein: CSARRSGNTIYF
CDR3 DNA: TGCAGTGCGCGGAGGAGTGGAAACACCATATATTTT

J gene: TRBJ1-2
D gene: NA
clone size: many
V gene: TRBV7-8
CDR3 protein: CASTRTDNYGYTF
CDR3 DNA: TGTGCCAGCACCCGGACCGATAACTATGGCTACACCTTC